This TCR beta chain was retrieved from a study of blood T cells in healthy people across ages. Study information: When template switching was applied, about one barcoded beta molecule was captured per two T cells.

Study-level findings and limits: When one million T cells were used, diversity estimates were thought to be underestimates.

The germline V gene encodes CDR1 ENHRY and CDR2 SYGVKD. The CDR3 loop spans 13 amino acids. Trimming at V came to 8 bases and at J to 4 bases, leaving 5 bases not matched to a gene. PCR was performed a second time for 7 to 11 cycles using a sample-barcoded 5' primer and a J-beta primer mix. Each cDNA was tagged by a template-switch adaptor containing 12 random nucleotides. MiXCR was run by TCRdb on the 5' RACE reads, yielding one entry per CDR3 protein. The sample carries roughly 800,000 distinct CDR3 sequences, 35% to 40% recorded once. The sample holds a few counts of this clonotype. The antigen is unknown.

The clonotype comes from a man between 18 and 29 years old in good health. Source material: blood. The rearrangement uses TRBV10-3 and TRBJ2-3; 8 nucleotides align to TRBD2. Here the CDR3 DNA reads TGTGCCATCGGGCGGGGGGTTGCAGATACGCAGTATTTT. This codes for CAIGRGVADTQYF.